The T cell receptor beta chain under discussion was sequenced for a study of T cells in women clearing cervical HPV infection. Sequenced by immunoSEQ multiplex PCR; TCRdb stores in-frame clones only, minus some. Its table lists around 38,000 clones. The germline CDR1 and CDR2 sequences are MNHEY and SMNVEV (reference sequence). The junction had 9 bases not matched to a gene; V was cut back by 4 bases and J by 4 bases. CDR3 length equals 17 residues. On this clone: The read stops 3 residues short of the end of the CDR3; the missing end is completed from the germline J gene. At the DNA level, this CDR3 is encoded by other sequences in the same sample as well.

The chain links TRBV27 to TRBJ2-1; 11 nucleotides agree with TRBD2. The specimen was blood buffy coat. The TCR originated in a woman aged 18 to 69 with a cervical HPV16 infection that either progressed to CIN3+ or cleared (not recorded which). Incomplete CDR3 DNA: TGTGCCAGCAGTTCACCCTTAGCGGGAGGGTTATACAATGAG. It encodes CASSSPLAGGLYNE. The complete CDR3 sequence is CASSSPLAGGLYNEQFF.